Following are 26 T cell receptor beta chains from one sample sequenced in a study of blood T cell repertoires in COVID-19. Assay: immunoSEQ multiplex PCR; the TCRdb copy retains only in-frame clones and omits some. The sample records more than 95,000 clones, over 80% being singletons. The sequencing input was peripheral blood. The receptor set was obtained from a middle-aged man with acute or convalescent COVID-19.

V usage is TRBV19 and J usage is TRBJ1-1; a weak D match, TRBD1 (6 bases). V gave up 7 bases and J gave up 6 bases, with 18 bases separating them. CDR1 and CDR2 (germline): LNHDA, SQIVND (reference sequence). There are 14 residues in the CDR3. DNA for the CDR3: TGTGCCAGTAATGATATCAGGACAGCCCCTGAAGCTTTCTTT. It yields the protein CASNDIRTAPEAFF.

Worth noting for this clone: This sample includes further DNA sequences coding for the same CDR3. J is TRBJ2-5 and V is TRBV28; 9 positions match TRBD1. Germline V CDR1 and CDR2: MDHEN, SYDVKM. V was pared by 5 bases and J by 4 bases, with 8 bases of the junction left unmatched. The CDR3 sequence is 15 residues long. CDR3 DNA sequence: TGTGCCAGCAGTCTGCCGGGACAGGGAGGAGAGACCCAGTACTTC. This encodes CASSLPGQGGETQYF.

On this clone: Distinct nucleotide sequences in the sample also encode this CDR3. The chain employs TRBV11-1 and TRBJ2-3, with 11 bases that match TRBD2. The CDR3 has 15 amino acids. V trimming: 2 bases; J trimming: 3 bases; junction bases outside the gene matches: 1. Germline-derived CDR1 and CDR2 are SGHAT and FQDESV (reference sequence). The CDR3 reads CASSLLAGGTDTQYF. The DNA for the CDR3 is TGTGCCAGCAGCTTATTAGCGGGAGGGACAGATACGCAGTATTTT.

This clone was observed a single time. J is TRBJ1-5 and V is TRBV28, with TRBD1 as a possible D gene (5 bases). V was shortened by 6 bases and J by 7 bases, with 10 bases between the two germline ends. CDR1 and CDR2 from the germline V gene are MDHEN and SYDVKM. The CDR3 extends over 12 amino acids. This chain's CDR3 is CASSRVEQPQHF. The CDR3 DNA follows: TGTGCCAGCAGCAGGGTTGAGCAGCCCCAGCATTTT.

The CDR3 DNA follows: TGTGCCATCAGTGAGTCGAGTCCAGGGTCGGGGGCCAACGTCCTGACTTTC. The encoded protein is CAISESSPGSGANVLTF. The J gene is TRBJ2-6, the V gene TRBV10-3; maybe TRBD1 (5 bases). V was clipped by 0 bases and J by 4 bases, with 13 bases between them. The CDR3 runs 17 residues. Germline-derived CDR1 and CDR2 are ENHRY and SYGVKD.

This clone was seen just once. The chain is built from TRBV18 and TRBJ2-7; D is possibly TRBD2 (5 bases). The CDR3 totals 13 residues. Germline lookup yields CDR1 KGHSH and CDR2 LQKENI. The V end lost 3 bases, the J end lost 2 bases, and 8 bases lay between the germline ends. CDR3 nucleotide sequence: TGTGCCAGCTCACCGGCACTAGCCTACGAGCAGTACTTC. Protein product: CASSPALAYEQYF.

The chain has TRBV7-9 and TRBJ2-2; D gene uncertain. The V end lost 5 bases, the J end lost 2 bases, and 18 bases lay between the germline ends. Germline V gives CDR1 SEHNR, CDR2 FQNEAQ (reference sequence). This CDR3 comprises 17 residues. The CDR3 loop reads CASSPDTIPLNTGELFF. In DNA form, the CDR3 reads TGTGCCAGCAGCCCCGACACGATCCCCCTAAACACCGGGGAGCTGTTTTTT.

This clone was counted a single time. The CDR3 reads CASSRDSFYEQYF. In DNA form, the CDR3 reads TGTGCCAGCAGCCGGGACAGCTTCTACGAGCAGTACTTC. This chain joins TRBV5-4 and TRBJ2-7; 7 bases agree with TRBD1. Germline lookup yields CDR1 SGHNT and CDR2 YYREEE (reference sequence). The V gene end was trimmed by 4 bases and the J gene end by 3 bases; junction bases not matched to a gene: 4. This CDR3 region has 13 residues.

The chain recombines TRBV2 with TRBJ2-7; 9 bases are a match to TRBD1. The germline gives CDR1 SNHLY, CDR2 FYNNEI. This CDR3 spans 13 amino acids. V dropped 6 bases and J dropped 4; count of bases not matched to a gene: 4. CDR3 sequence: CASRDRGVYEQYF. The CDR3 DNA sequence: TGTGCCAGCAGGGACAGGGGCGTATACGAGCAGTACTTC.

This clone was seen just once. V and J are TRBV7-9 and TRBJ2-1, with TRBD1 matching over 7 bases. Germline V lookup: CDR1 SEHNR, CDR2 FQNEAQ (reference sequence). The CDR3 runs to 13 residues. J was trimmed by 9 bases and V by 7 bases; bases with no gene match: 9. CDR3 DNA: TGTGCCAGCATCATAACAGGGGTGGGTGAGCAGTTCTTC. It translates to CASIITGVGEQFF. Using reference TRBV7-9 and TRBJ2-1 for the parts outside the CDR3, the full variable domain is DTGVSQNPRHKITKRGQNVTFRCDPISEHNRLYWYRQTLGQGPEFLTYFQNEAQLEKSRLLSDRFSAERPKGSFSTLEIQRTEQGDSAMYLCASIITGVGEQFFGPGTRLTVL.

The chain links TRBV5-5 to TRBJ1-2; D might be TRBD1 (5 bases). Germline CDR1 reads SGHKS; CDR2 reads YYEKEE (reference sequence). The V and J ends lost 1 base and 8 bases respectively, with 12 bases between them. This CDR3 has 13 amino acids. The CDR3 here is CASSLLGALGYTF. The CDR3 DNA is TGTGCCAGCAGCTTGTTAGGGGCGCTCGGCTACACCTTC.

This chain links TRBV12-5 with TRBJ2-1, with 8 bases that match TRBD2. Germline V CDR1 and CDR2: LGHNT, FRNRAP. Losses at the gene ends were 5 bases for V and 5 bases for J; bases not matched to a gene: 5. The CDR3 spans 14 residues. The CDR3 DNA sequence: TGTGCTAGTGGTCCCCGGGGGGGGGACAATGAGCAGTTCTTC. It translates to CASGPRGGDNEQFF.

The chain carries TRBV5-4 and TRBJ2-5, with 11 bases lining up with TRBD1. The V gene end was trimmed by 4 bases and the J gene end by 5 bases; junction bases not matched to a gene: 16. Germline CDR1 SGHNT, CDR2 YYREEE (reference sequence). CDR3 length: 18 amino acids. The DNA for the CDR3 is TGTGCCAGCAGCGGACCGGGACAGGGGGTACCGGGAATGGAGACCCAGTACTTC. Translation gives CASSGPGQGVPGMETQYF.

The chain combines TRBV11-3 with TRBJ2-7; 9 positions agree with TRBD1. Germline-derived CDR1 and CDR2 are SGHNT and YENEEA. The V segment lost 7 bases and the J segment 7 bases; nucleotides outside the gene matches: 14. The CDR3 extends over 15 amino acids. The CDR3 DNA reads as TGTGCCAGCACCATAGGGAACACAGGGGGCTATGAGCAGTACTTC. Protein product: CASTIGNTGGYEQYF.

The CDR3 protein is CASELIGRAGEQFF. As DNA, the CDR3 is TGCGCCAGCGAGCTTATCGGGCGGGCGGGTGAGCAGTTCTTC. The chain couples TRBV5-1 to TRBJ2-1; D is possibly TRBD2 (5 bases). Trimming shortened V by 7 bases and J by 9 bases, and 20 bases separated the two germline ends. The CDR3 is 14 residues long. Germline CDR1 SGHRS, CDR2 YFSETQ. Full variable domain (outside the CDR3, taken from reference TRBV5-1 and TRBJ2-1): KAGVTQTPRYLIKTRGQQVTLSCSPISGHRSVSWYQQTPGQGLQFLFEYFSETQRNKGNFPGRFSGRQFSNSRSEMNVSTLELGDSALYLCASELIGRAGEQFFGPGTRLTVL.

This clone turned up a few times. This chain links TRBV19 with TRBJ2-2; D perhaps matches TRBD2 (6 bases). V lost 11 bases to trimming and J lost 6 bases, with 16 bases between them. Per the germline V gene, CDR1 is LNHDA and CDR2 is SQIVND (reference sequence). The CDR3 length is 13 residues. This CDR3 is CAAGDSFSGELFF. CDR3 sequence (DNA): TGTGCCGCCGGGGACTCCTTCTCCGGGGAGCTGTTTTTT.

The chain links TRBV24-1 to TRBJ1-1; D unclear. Trimming shortened V by 6 bases and J by 7 bases, and 8 bases separated the two germline ends. The CDR3 is made up of 11 amino acids. Germline V gene sequence: CDR1 KGHDR, CDR2 SFDVKD. CDR3 bases: TGTGCCACCAGTCGCGGTGATGAAGCTTTCTTT. This codes for CATSRGDEAFF.

The V call is TRBV24-1, the J call TRBJ2-2; unclear D gene. Germline V lookup: CDR1 KGHDR, CDR2 SFDVKD. The V gene lost 3 bases and the J gene lost 7 bases, with 5 bases spanning the gap. The CDR3 runs 12 residues. DNA of the CDR3: TGTGCCACCAGTGATCGAGTCGGGGAGCTGTTTTTT. As protein: CATSDRVGELFF.

This clone was observed a few times. This chain joins TRBV5-4 and TRBJ1-4; 8 positions agree with TRBD1. The length of the CDR3 is 14 residues. Germline loops: CDR1 SGHNT, CDR2 YYREEE (reference sequence). The junction had 6 bases not matched to a gene; V was cut back by 5 bases and J by 6 bases. The DNA of the CDR3 is TGTGCCAGCAGTGAACAGGGGGTGGATGAAAAACTGTTTTTT. As protein: CASSEQGVDEKLFF.

This chain connects TRBV4-2 to TRBJ2-1; a weak D match, TRBD1 (6 bases). V lost 4 bases to trimming and J lost 3 bases, with 13 bases between them. Germline V lookup: CDR1 LGHNA, CDR2 YNFKEQ. CDR3 length equals 15 residues. As DNA, the CDR3 is TGTGCCAGCAGCCGCCGACAGGAGATCTACAATGAGCAGTTCTTC. Translated: CASSRRQEIYNEQFF.

The chain employs TRBV28 and TRBJ1-1; 8 bases match TRBD1. The germline gives CDR1 MDHEN, CDR2 SYDVKM. The length of the CDR3 is 15 residues. After removal of 3 bases from V and 7 bases from J, the junction contained 10 bases not matched to a gene. The CDR3 DNA reads TGTGCCAGCAGTTTTGGAGACAGGGGCTACGGTGAAGCTTTCTTT. Its protein is CASSFGDRGYGEAFF.

In this sample, this clone turned up a few times. The chain is built from TRBV7-6 and TRBJ2-4; 8 bases agree with TRBD2. This CDR3 spans 15 amino acids. Per the germline V gene, CDR1 is SGHVS and CDR2 is FNYEAQ. Germline trimming cut 1 base from V and 6 bases from J; bases unmatched to any gene: 5. The CDR3 loop is CASSLGSGGGNIQYF. In DNA, the CDR3 is TGTGCCAGCAGCTTAGGGTCGGGAGGGGGAAACATTCAGTACTTC.

This rearrangement joins TRBV18 to TRBJ2-3; 14 nucleotides agree with TRBD2. Per the germline V gene, CDR1 is KGHSH and CDR2 is LQKENI. Germline trimming cut 6 bases from V and 3 bases from J; bases unmatched to any gene: 11. CDR3 size: 18 residues. The CDR3 here is CASSLGTSGSHRTDTQYF. The CDR3 DNA reads as TGTGCCAGCTCCCTCGGGACTAGCGGGAGCCATAGGACAGATACGCAGTATTTT.

This chain joins TRBV7-9 and TRBJ2-7; the match to TRBD1 covers 9 bases. This CDR3 region has 17 residues. The ends lost 5 bases at V and 4 bases at J; junction bases unmatched: 15. CDR1 is SEHNR, CDR2 FQNEAQ, per germline (reference sequence). CDR3 loop: CASSRNHRGPNLYEQYF. The CDR3 DNA follows: TGTGCCAGCAGCAGAAACCACAGGGGGCCCAACCTTTACGAGCAGTACTTC.

There are a few counts of this clone. The chain is built from TRBV19 and TRBJ2-7; 12 nucleotides line up with TRBD1. CDR1 LNHDA and CDR2 SQIVND come from the germline V gene (reference sequence). This CDR3 has 15 residues. Unmatched junction bases numbered 7, after V lost 7 bases and J lost 3 bases. This CDR3 reads CASKRGQGAFYEQYF. The CDR3 DNA is TGTGCCAGTAAGAGGGGACAGGGGGCTTTCTACGAGCAGTACTTC.

The chain recombines TRBV27 with TRBJ2-1; TRBD2 matches 10 bases. CDR1 MNHEY and CDR2 SMNVEV come from the germline V gene (reference sequence). The CDR3 sequence is 17 residues long. The V gene end was trimmed by 6 bases and the J gene end by 7 bases; junction bases not matched to a gene: 15. The CDR3 spells CASSPRQGLAGVNEQFF. As DNA, the CDR3 is TGTGCCAGCAGCCCCCGACAGGGTCTAGCGGGAGTAAATGAGCAGTTCTTC.